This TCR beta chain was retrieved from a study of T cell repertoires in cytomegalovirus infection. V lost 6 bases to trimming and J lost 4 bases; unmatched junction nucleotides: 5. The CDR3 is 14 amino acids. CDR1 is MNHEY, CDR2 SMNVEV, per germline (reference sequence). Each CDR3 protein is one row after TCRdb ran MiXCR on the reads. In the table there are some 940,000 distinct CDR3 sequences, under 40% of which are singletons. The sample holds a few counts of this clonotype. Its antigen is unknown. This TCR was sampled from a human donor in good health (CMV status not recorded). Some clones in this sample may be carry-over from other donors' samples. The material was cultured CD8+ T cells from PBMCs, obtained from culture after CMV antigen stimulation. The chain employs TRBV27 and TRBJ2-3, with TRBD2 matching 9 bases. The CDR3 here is CASRLAGWSDTQYF. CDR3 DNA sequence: TGTGCCAGCAGGCTAGCGGGGTGGTCAGATACGCAGTATTTT.